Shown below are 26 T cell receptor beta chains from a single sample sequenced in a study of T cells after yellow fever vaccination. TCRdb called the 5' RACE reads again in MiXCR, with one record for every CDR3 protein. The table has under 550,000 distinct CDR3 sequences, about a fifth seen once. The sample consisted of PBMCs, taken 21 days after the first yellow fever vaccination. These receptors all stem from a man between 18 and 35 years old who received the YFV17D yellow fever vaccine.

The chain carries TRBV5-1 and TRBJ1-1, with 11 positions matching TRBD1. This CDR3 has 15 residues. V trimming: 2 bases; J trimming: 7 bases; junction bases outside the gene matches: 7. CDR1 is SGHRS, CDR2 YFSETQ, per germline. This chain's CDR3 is CASSFPGTGGGEAFF. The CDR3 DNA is TGCGCCAGCAGCTTTCCCGGGACAGGGGGTGGTGAAGCTTTCTTT.

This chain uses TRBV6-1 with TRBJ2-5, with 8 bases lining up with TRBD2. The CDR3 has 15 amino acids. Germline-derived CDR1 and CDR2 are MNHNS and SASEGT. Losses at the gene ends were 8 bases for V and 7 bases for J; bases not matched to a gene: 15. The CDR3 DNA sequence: TGTGCCAGCGAAGGGTACGGGGGGGCCCGGGCGACCCAGTACTTC. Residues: CASEGYGGARATQYF.

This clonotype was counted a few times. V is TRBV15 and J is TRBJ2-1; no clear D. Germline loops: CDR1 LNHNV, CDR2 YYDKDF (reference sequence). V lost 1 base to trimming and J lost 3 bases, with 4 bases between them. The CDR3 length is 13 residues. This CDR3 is CATSRADYNEQFF. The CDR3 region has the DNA TGTGCCACCAGCAGAGCGGACTACAATGAGCAGTTCTTC. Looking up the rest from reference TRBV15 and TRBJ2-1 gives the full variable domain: DAMVIQNPRYQVTQFGKPVTLSCSQTLNHNVMYWYQQKSSQAPKLLFHYYDKDFNNEADTPDNFQSRRPNTSFCFLDIRSPGLGDTAMYLCATSRADYNEQFFGPGTRLTVL.

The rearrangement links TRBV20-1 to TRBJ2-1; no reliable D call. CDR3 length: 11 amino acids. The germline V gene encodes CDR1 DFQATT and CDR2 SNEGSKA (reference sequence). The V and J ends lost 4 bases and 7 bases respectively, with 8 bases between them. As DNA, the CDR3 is TGCAGTGCTACCATATCGAATGAGCAGTTCTTC. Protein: CSATISNEQFF.

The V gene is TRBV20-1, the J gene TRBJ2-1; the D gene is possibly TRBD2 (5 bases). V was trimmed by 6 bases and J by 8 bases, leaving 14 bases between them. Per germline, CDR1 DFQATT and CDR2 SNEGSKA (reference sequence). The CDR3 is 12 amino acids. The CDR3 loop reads CSAKRGYHEQFF. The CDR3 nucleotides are TGCAGTGCGAAGAGAGGGTACCATGAGCAGTTCTTC.

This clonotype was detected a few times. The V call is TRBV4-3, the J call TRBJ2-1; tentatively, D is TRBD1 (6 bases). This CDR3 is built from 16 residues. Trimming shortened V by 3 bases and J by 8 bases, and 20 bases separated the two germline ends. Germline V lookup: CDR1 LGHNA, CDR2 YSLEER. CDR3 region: CASSQGENRVRDEQFF. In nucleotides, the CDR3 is TGCGCCAGCAGCCAGGGGGAGAACAGGGTGAGGGATGAGCAGTTCTTC.

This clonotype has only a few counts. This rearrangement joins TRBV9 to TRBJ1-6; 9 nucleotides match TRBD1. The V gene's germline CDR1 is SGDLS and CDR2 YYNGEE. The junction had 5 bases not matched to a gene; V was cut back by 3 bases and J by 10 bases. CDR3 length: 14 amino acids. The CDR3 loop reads CASSEDRGGSPLHF. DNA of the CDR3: TGTGCCAGCAGCGAGGACAGGGGAGGGTCACCCCTCCACTTT.

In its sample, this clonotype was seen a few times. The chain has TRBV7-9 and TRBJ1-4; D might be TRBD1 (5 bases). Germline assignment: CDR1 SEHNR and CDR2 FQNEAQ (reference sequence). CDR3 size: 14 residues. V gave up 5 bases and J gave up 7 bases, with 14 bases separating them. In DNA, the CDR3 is TGTGCCAGCAGCCGCAGGGCGGTGGGTGAAAAACTGTTTTTT. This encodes CASSRRAVGEKLFF. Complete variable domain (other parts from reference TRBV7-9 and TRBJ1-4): DTGVSQNPRHKITKRGQNVTFRCDPISEHNRLYWYRQTLGQGPEFLTYFQNEAQLEKSRLLSDRFSAERPKGSFSTLEIQRTEQGDSAMYLCASSRRAVGEKLFFGSGTQLSVL.

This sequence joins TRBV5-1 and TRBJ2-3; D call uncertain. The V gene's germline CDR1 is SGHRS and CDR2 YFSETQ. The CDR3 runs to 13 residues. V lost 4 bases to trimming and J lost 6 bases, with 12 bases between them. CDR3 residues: CASSPLRPDTQYF. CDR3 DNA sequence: TGCGCCAGCAGCCCGCTTCGGCCGGATACGCAGTATTTT.

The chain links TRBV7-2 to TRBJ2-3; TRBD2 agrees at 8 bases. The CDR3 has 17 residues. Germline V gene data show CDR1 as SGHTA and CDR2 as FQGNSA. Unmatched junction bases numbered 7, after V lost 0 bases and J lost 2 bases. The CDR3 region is CASSLASLAENTDTQYF. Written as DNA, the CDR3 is TGTGCCAGCAGCTTAGCCTCACTAGCGGAAAACACAGATACGCAGTATTTT. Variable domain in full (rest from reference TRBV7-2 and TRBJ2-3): GAGVSQSPSNKVTEKGKDVELRCDPISGHTALYWYRQSLGQGLEFLIYFQGNSAPDKSGLPSDRFSAERTGGSVSTLTIQRTQQEDSAVYLCASSLASLAENTDTQYFGPGTRLTVL.

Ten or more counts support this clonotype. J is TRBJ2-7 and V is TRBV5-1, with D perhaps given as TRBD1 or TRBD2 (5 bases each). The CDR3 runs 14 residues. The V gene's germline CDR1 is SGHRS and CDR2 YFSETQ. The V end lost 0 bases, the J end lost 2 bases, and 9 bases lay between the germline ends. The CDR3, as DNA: TGCGCCAGCAGCTTGGCTCAGGGAGCCTACGAGCAGTACTTC. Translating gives CASSLAQGAYEQYF.

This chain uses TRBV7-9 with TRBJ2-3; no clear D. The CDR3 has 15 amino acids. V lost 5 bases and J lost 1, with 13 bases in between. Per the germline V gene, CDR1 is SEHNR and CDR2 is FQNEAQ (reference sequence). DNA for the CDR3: TGTGCCAGCAGCCGACTCGTTTGGGGCACAGATACGCAGTATTTT. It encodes CASSRLVWGTDTQYF.

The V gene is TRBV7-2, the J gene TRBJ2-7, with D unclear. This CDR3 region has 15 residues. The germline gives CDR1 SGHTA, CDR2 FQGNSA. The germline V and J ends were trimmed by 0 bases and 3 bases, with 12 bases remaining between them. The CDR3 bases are TGTGCCAGCAGCTTAGCGGCAGGTGGAATCTACGAGCAGTACGTC. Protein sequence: CASSLAAGGIYEQYV.

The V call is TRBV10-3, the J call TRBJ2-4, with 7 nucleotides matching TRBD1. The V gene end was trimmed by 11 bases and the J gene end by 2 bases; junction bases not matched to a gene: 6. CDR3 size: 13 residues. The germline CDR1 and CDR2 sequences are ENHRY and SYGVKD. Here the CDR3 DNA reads TGTGCCGTGACAGGGCTGCCCAAAAACATTCAGTACTTC. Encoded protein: CAVTGLPKNIQYF.

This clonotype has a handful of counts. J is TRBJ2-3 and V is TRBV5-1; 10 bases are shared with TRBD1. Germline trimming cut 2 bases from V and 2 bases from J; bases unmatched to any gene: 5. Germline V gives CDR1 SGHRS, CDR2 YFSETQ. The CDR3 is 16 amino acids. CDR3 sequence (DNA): TGCGCCAGCAGCTTCACCGGGACAGGGGCCACAGATACGCAGTATTTT. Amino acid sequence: CASSFTGTGATDTQYF.

The CDR3 DNA sequence: TGCGCCAGCAGCCAAGTAACCGGGAACGGCGCCGGGGAGCTGTTTTTT. As protein: CASSQVTGNGAGELFF. The V gene is TRBV4-3, the J gene TRBJ2-2, with D maybe TRBD2 (5 bases). Trimming removed 1 base from V and 6 bases from J, with 15 bases in between. The CDR3 runs 16 residues. The germline CDR1 and CDR2 sequences are LGHNA and YSLEER.

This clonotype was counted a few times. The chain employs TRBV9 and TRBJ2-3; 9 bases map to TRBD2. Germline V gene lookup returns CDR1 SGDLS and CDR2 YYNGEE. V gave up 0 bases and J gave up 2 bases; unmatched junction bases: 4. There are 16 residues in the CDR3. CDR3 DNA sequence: TGTGCCAGCAGCGTAGGAGGACTAGCGTCCACAGATACGCAGTATTTT. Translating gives CASSVGGLASTDTQYF.

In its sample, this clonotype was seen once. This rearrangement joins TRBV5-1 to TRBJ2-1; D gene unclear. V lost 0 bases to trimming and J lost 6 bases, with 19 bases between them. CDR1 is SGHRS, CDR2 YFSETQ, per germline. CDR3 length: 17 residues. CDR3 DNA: TGCGCCAGCAGCTTGGGGGTGGGGAAGGCTTGGGGCAATGAGCAGTTCTTC. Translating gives CASSLGVGKAWGNEQFF.

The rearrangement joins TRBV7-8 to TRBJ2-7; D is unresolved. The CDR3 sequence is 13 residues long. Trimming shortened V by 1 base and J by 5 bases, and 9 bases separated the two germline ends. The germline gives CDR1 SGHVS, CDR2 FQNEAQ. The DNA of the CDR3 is TGTGCCAGCAGCTTAGATCCGGGTGACGAGCAGTACGTC. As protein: CASSLDPGDEQYV.

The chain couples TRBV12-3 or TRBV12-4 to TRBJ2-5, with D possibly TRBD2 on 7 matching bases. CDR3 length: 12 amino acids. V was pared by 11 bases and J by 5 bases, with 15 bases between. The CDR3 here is CASRGARETQYF. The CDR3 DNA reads TGTGCCTCCCGGGGGGCCAGGGAGACCCAGTACTTC.

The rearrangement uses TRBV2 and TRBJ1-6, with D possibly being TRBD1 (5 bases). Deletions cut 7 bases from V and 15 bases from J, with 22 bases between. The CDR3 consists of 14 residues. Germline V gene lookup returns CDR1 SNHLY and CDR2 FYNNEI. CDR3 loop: CASTPGYESGGLHF. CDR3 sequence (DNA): TGTGCCAGCACCCCAGGGTACGAGAGTGGTGGCCTCCACTTT.

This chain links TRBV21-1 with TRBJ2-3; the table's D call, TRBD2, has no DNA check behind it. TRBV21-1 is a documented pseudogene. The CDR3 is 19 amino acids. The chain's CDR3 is CASSKGDPLSGGRTDTQYF. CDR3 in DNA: TGTGCCAGCAGCAAAGGGGACCCTTTAAGCGGGGGTCGCACAGATACGCAGTATTTT.

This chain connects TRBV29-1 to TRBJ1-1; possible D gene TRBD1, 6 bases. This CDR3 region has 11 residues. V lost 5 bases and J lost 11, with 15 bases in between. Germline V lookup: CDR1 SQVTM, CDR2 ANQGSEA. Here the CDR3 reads CSVMTGGVAFF. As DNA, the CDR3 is TGCAGCGTTATGACAGGAGGGGTGGCTTTCTTT.

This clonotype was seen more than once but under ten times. CDR3 nucleotide sequence: TGTGCCAGCAGCCTAACAAGGGACATACAAGAGACCCAGTACTTC. Translating gives CASSLTRDIQETQYF. This sequence joins TRBV7-9 and TRBJ2-5; tentatively, D is TRBD1 (6 bases). The CDR3 extends over 15 amino acids. Per the germline V gene, CDR1 is SEHNR and CDR2 is FQNEAQ (reference sequence). The V gene lost 5 bases and the J gene lost 2 bases, with 15 bases spanning the gap.

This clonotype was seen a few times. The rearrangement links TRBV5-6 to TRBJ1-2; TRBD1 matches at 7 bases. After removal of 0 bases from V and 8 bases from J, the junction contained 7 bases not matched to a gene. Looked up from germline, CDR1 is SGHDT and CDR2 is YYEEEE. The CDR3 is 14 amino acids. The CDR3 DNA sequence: TGTGCCAGCAGCTTGGGTGACAGGGATCAAGGCTACACCTTC. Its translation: CASSLGDRDQGYTF.

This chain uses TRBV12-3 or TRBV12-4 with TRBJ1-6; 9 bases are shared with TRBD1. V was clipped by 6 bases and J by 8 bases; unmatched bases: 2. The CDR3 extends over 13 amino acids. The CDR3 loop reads CASSDRGDSPLHF. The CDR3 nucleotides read TGTGCCAGCAGCGACAGGGGGGATTCACCCCTCCACTTT.